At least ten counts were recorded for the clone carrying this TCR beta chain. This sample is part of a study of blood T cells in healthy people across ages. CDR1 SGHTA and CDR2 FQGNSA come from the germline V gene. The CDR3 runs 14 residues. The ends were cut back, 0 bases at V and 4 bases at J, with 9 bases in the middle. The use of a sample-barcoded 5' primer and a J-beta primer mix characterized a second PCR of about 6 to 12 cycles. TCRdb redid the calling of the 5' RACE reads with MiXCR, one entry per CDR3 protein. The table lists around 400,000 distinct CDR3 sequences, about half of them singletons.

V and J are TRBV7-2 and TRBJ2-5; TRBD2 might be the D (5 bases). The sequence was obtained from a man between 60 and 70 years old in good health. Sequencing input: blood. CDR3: CASSLAGRGETQYF. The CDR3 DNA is TGTGCCAGCAGCTTAGCCGGTCGGGGAGAGACCCAGTACTTC.